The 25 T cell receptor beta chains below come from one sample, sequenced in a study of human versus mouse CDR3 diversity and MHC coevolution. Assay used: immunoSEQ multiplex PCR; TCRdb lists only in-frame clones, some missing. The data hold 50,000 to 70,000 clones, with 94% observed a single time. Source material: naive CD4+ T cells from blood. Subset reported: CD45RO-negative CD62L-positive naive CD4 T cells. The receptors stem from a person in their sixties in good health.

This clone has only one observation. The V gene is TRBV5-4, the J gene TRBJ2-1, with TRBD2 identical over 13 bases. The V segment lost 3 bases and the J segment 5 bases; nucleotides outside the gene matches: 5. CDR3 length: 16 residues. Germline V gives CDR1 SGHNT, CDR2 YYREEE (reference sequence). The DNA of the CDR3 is TGTGCCAGCAGCTCACGACTAGCGGGGGGAAACAATGAGCAGTTCTTC. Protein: CASSSRLAGGNNEQFF. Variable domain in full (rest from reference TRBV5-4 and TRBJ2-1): ETGVTQSPTHLIKTRGQQVTLRCSSQSGHNTVSWYQQALGQGPQFIFQYYREEENGRGNFPPRFSGLQFPNYSSELNVNALELDDSALYLCASSSRLAGGNNEQFFGPGTRLTVL.

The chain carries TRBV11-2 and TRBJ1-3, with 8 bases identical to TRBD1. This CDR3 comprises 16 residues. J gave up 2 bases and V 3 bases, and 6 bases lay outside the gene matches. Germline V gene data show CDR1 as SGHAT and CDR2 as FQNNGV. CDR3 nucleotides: TGTGCCAGCAGCTTGGACAGGGCGAATCCTGGAAACACCATATATTTT. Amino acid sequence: CASSLDRANPGNTIYF.

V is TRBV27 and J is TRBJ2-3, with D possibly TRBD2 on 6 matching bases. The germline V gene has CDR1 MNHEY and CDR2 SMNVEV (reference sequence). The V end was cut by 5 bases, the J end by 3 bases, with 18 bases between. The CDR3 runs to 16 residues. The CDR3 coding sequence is TGTGCCAGCAGTCCCGCCGGGCTAGCGAGGACAGATACGCAGTATTTT. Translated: CASSPAGLARTDTQYF.

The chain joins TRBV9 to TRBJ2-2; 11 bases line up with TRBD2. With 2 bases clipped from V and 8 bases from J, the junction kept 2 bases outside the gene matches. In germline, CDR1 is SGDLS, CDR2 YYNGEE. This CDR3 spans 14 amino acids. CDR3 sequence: CASSVWTSGGELFF. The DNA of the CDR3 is TGTGCCAGCAGCGTCTGGACTAGCGGGGGGGAGCTGTTTTTT.

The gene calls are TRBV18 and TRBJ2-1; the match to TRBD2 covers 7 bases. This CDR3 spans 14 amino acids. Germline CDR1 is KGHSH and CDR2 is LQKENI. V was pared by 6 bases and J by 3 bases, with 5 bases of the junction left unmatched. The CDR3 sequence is CASSRDYNYNEQFF. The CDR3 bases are TGTGCCAGCTCTCGGGACTACAACTACAATGAGCAGTTCTTC.

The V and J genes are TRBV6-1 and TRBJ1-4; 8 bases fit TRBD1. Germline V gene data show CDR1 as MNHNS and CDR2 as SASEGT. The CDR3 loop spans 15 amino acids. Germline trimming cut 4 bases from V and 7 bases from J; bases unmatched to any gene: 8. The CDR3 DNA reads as TGTGCCAGCAGTGGCGGGTCAGGGGGCCGTGAAAAACTGTTTTTT. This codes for CASSGGSGGREKLFF.

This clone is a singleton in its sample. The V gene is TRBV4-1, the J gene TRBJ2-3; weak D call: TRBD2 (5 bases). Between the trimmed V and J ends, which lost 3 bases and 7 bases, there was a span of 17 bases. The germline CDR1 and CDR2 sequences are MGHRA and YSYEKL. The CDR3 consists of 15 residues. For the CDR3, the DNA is TGCGCCAGCAGCCAGTTTAGGGAGAGTTTCAATACGCAGTATTTT. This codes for CASSQFRESFNTQYF.

The CDR3 DNA reads TGTGCCAGCAGCGCTCCCAGCGAAACTGAAGCTTTCTTT. It specifies CASSAPSETEAFF. This sequence joins TRBV9 and TRBJ1-1; no clear D. The V and J ends lost 3 bases and 5 bases respectively, with 11 bases between them. Germline V lookup: CDR1 SGDLS, CDR2 YYNGEE. The CDR3 loop spans 13 amino acids. The full variable domain, with the rest looked up from reference TRBV9 and TRBJ1-1, is DSGVTQTPKHLITATGQRVTLRCSPRSGDLSVYWYQQSLDQGLQFLIQYYNGEERAKGNILERFSAQQFPDLHSELNLSSLELGDSALYFCASSAPSETEAFFGQGTRLTVV.

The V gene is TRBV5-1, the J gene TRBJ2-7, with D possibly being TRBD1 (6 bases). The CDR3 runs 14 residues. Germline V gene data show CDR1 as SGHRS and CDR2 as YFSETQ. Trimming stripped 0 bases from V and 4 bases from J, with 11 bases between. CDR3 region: CASSLEQGRYEQYF. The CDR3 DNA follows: TGCGCCAGCAGCTTGGAACAGGGTCGGTACGAGCAGTACTTC.

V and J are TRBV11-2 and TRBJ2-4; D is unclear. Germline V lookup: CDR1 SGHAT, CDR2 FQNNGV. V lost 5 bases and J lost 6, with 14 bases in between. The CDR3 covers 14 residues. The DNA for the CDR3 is TGTGCCAGCAGCCCCTCTTCGGGTGGAAACATTCAGTACTTC. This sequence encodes CASSPSSGGNIQYF.

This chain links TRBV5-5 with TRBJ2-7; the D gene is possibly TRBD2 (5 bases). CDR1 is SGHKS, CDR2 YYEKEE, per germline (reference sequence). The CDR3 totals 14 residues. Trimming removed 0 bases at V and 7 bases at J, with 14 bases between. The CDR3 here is CASSLDGGGGEQYF. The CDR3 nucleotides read TGTGCCAGCAGCTTGGACGGAGGAGGAGGTGAGCAGTACTTC.

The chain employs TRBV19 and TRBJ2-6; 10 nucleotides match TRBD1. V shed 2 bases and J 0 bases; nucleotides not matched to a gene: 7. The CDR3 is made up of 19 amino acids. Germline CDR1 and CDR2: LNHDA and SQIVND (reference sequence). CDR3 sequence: CASSIRTGGRLSGANVLTF. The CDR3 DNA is TGTGCCAGTAGTATACGGACAGGGGGACGCCTCTCTGGGGCCAACGTCCTGACTTTC.

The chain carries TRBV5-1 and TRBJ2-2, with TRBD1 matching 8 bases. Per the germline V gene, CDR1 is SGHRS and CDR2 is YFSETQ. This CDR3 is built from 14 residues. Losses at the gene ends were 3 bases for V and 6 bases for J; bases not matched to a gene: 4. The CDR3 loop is CASSSKDRAGELFF. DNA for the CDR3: TGCGCCAGCAGCTCGAAGGACAGGGCCGGGGAGCTGTTTTTT.

This CDR3 is CASSLRLAGGETQYF. The CDR3 coding sequence is TGTGCCAGCAGCTTGCGGCTAGCGGGGGGGGAGACCCAGTACTTC. This sequence joins TRBV5-6 and TRBJ2-5; TRBD2 aligns across 12 bases. V lost 1 base and J lost 5; bases outside the gene matches: 3. CDR1 and CDR2 (germline): SGHDT, YYEEEE. This CDR3 region has 15 residues.

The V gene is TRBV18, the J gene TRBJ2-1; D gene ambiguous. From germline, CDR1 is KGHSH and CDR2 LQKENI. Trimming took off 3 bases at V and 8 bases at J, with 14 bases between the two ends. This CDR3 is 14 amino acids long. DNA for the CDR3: TGTGCCAGCTCACCCTCCGGTGAACGGGATGAGCAGTTCTTC. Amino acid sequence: CASSPSGERDEQFF.

The CDR3 region is CASSLLPEMDEQYF. The CDR3 DNA is TGTGCCAGCAGTCTTTTGCCCGAGATGGACGAGCAGTACTTC. The genes are TRBV7-2 and TRBJ2-7; unclear D gene. Looked up from germline, CDR1 is SGHTA and CDR2 is FQGNSA. The CDR3 is 14 amino acids. Trimming removed 6 bases at V and 5 bases at J, with 17 bases between. Together with reference TRBV7-2 and TRBJ2-7, the CDR3 gives the full variable domain: GAGVSQSPSNKVTEKGKDVELRCDPISGHTALYWYRQSLGQGLEFLIYFQGNSAPDKSGLPSDRFSAERTGGSVSTLTIQRTQQEDSAVYLCASSLLPEMDEQYFGPGTRLTVT.

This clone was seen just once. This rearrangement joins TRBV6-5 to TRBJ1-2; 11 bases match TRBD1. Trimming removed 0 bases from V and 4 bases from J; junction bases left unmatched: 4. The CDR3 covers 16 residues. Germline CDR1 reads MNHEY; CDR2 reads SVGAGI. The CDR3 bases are TGTGCCAGCAGTTACTCGACGGGGACAGGGGGCTATGGCTACACCTTC. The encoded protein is CASSYSTGTGGYGYTF.

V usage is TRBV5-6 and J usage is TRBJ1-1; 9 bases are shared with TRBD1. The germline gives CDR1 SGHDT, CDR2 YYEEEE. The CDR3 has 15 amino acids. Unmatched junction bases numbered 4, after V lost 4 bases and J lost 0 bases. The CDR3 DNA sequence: TGTGCCAGCAGCCCCCGGGACAGGGTGAACACTGAAGCTTTCTTT. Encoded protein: CASSPRDRVNTEAFF. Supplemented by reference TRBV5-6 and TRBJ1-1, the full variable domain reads DAGVTQSPTHLIKTRGQQVTLRCSPKSGHDTVSWYQQALGQGPQFIFQYYEEEERQRGNFPDRFSGHQFPNYSSELNVNALLLGDSALYLCASSPRDRVNTEAFFGQGTRLTVV.

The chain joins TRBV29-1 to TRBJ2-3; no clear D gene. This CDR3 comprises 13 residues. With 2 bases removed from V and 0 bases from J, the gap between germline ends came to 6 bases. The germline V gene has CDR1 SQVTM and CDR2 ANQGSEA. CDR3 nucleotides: TGCAGCGTTGAAAAAACTAGCACAGATACGCAGTATTTT. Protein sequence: CSVEKTSTDTQYF.

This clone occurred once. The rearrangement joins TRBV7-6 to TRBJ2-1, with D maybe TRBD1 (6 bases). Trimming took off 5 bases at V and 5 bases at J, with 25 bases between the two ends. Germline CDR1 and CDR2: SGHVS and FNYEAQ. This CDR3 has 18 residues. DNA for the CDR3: TGTGCCAGCAGCCCTATGTCCCTCGTCGCAGGGGAAGACAATGAGCAGTTCTTC. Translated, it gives CASSPMSLVAGEDNEQFF.

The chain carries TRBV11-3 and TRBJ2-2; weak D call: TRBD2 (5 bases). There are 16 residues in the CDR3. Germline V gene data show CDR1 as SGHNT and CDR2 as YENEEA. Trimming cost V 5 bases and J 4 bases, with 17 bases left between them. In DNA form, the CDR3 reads TGTGCCAGCAGCGGAGCGGTGGCAGAACGCACCGGGGAGCTGTTTTTT. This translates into CASSGAVAERTGELFF.

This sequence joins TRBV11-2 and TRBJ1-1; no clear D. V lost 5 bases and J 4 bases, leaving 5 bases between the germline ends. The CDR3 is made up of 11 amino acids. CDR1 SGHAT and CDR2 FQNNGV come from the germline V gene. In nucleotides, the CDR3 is TGTGCCAGCAGCCCGGGCACTGAAGCTTTCTTT. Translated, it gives CASSPGTEAFF.

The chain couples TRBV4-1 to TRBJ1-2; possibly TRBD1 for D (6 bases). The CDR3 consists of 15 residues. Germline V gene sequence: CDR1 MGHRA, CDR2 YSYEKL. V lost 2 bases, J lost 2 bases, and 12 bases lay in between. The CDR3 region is CASSQRTAGNYGYTF. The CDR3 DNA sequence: TGCGCCAGCAGCCAACGGACAGCTGGGAACTATGGCTACACCTTC.

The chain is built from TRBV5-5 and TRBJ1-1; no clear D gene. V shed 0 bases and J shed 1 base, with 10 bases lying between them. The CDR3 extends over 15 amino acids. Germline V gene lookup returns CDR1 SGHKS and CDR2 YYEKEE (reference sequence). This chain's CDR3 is CASSLAAGENTEAFF. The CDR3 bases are TGTGCCAGCAGCTTGGCGGCGGGTGAGAACACTGAAGCTTTCTTT.

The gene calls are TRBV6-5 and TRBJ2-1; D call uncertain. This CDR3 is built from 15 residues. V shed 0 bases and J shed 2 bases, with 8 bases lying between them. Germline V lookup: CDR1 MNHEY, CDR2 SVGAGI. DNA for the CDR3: TGTGCCAGCAGTTACTCGAGTCCAACCTACAATGAGCAGTTCTTC. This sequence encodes CASSYSSPTYNEQFF.